This TCR beta chain was profiled in a study of post-analysis software for immune sequencing data. Broader study findings: Elevated frequency relative to controls characterized several TRBV segments in patients, TRBV5-6, TRBV5-1 and TRBV20-1 among them. Strong co-clustering by F measure linked samples that shared a preparation batch. When compared against controls, multiple sclerosis patients showed significantly lower normalized Chao1 diversity.

Unique molecular identifiers were built into the TCR beta cDNA libraries. TCRdb reprocessed the PCR reads via MiXCR and lists one record per CDR3 protein. The sample contains some 260,000 distinct CDR3 sequences, 35% to 40% of which appear only once. This clonotype showed up just a few times. The antigen is undetermined. V shed 1 base and J shed 2 bases, with 11 bases lying between them. The CDR3 consists of 15 residues. Germline values: CDR1 SEHNR, CDR2 FQNEAQ (reference sequence). The receptor's source is a girl aged 10 to 17 with multiple sclerosis. The V and J genes are TRBV7-9 and TRBJ1-1, with no clear D. Specimen: blood. CDR3: CASSLEAEKNTEAFF. The CDR3, as DNA: TGTGCCAGCAGCTTAGAGGCGGAGAAAAACACTGAAGCTTTCTTT.